These 10 T cell receptor beta chains came from one sample sequenced in a study of early T cells in non-severe SARS-CoV-2 infection. One entry per CDR3 protein, called by TCRdb with MiXCR from the 5' RACE reads. There are approximately 81,000 distinct CDR3 sequences in the sample; about an eighth occur only once, and 3% lies in the top ten. Sequencing was performed on whole blood. The receptors stem from an adult who was a healthcare worker with PCR-confirmed SARS-CoV-2 infection or an uninfected control (not recorded which).

The rearrangement joins TRBV7-9 to TRBJ2-7; a weak D match, TRBD2 (5 bases). The CDR3 loop spans 14 amino acids. CDR1 and CDR2 from the germline V gene are SEHNR and FQNEAQ (reference sequence). The V and J ends lost 8 bases and 1 base respectively, with 15 bases between them. In DNA form, the CDR3 reads TGTGCCAGCGCTCGAGACGGGGTGTCCTACGAGCAGTACTTC. Protein: CASARDGVSYEQYF.

This clonotype showed up many times. The V and J genes are TRBV5-1 and TRBJ2-7; D not certain. Germline CDR1 and CDR2: SGHRS and YFSETQ. The CDR3 contains 12 residues. The ends were cut back, 5 bases at V and 1 base at J, with 7 bases in the middle. In nucleotides, the CDR3 is TGCGCCAGCAGGACGGAGTCCTACGAGCAGTACTTC. Its protein product is CASRTESYEQYF.

This clonotype was seen more than once but under ten times. In DNA form, the CDR3 reads TGTGCCAGCAGCTCCTCTCGGATCTTTCGCTCCTACGAGCAGTACTTC. Translated: CASSSSRIFRSYEQYF. The V gene is TRBV7-9, the J gene TRBJ2-7; D is unclear. Per the germline V gene, CDR1 is SEHNR and CDR2 is FQNEAQ (reference sequence). This CDR3 spans 16 amino acids. V was trimmed by 4 bases and J by 0 bases, leaving 16 bases between them.

V gene TRBV2 combines with J gene TRBJ2-1; 9 bases are a match to TRBD2. The germline V gene has CDR1 SNHLY and CDR2 FYNNEI. J gave up 7 bases and V 7 bases, and 8 bases lay outside the gene matches. CDR3 size: 14 residues. The CDR3 region is CASNLAGAGNEQFF. The DNA of the CDR3 is TGTGCCAGCAATTTAGCGGGGGCGGGGAATGAGCAGTTCTTC.

This clonotype was counted only a few times. V and J are TRBV12-3 or TRBV12-4 and TRBJ2-3, with a weak D call TRBD2 (5 bases). Trimming shortened V by 4 bases and J by 7 bases, and 9 bases separated the two germline ends. CDR3 length equals 12 residues. The CDR3 here is CASSWEIYTQYF. CDR3 nucleotide sequence: TGTGCCAGCAGTTGGGAGATCTATACGCAGTATTTT.

This clonotype occurred many times. The rearrangement joins TRBV5-1 to TRBJ1-2; a weak D match, TRBD1 (5 bases). The V gene lost 4 bases and the J gene lost 0 bases, with 13 bases spanning the gap. This CDR3 comprises 15 residues. The germline gives CDR1 SGHRS, CDR2 YFSETQ. In DNA, the CDR3 is TGCGCCAGCAGCAAATTGGGGGACCCTAACTATGGCTACACCTTC. Protein sequence: CASSKLGDPNYGYTF.

This chain links TRBV4-1 with TRBJ2-7, with 10 bases fitting TRBD1. CDR3 length: 15 residues. Germline CDR1 is MGHRA and CDR2 is YSYEKL. Trimming at V came to 1 base and at J to 2 bases, leaving 2 bases not matched to a gene. CDR3 DNA sequence: TGCGCCAGCAGCCAAGCCGGACAGGGGGCCTACGAGCAGTACTTC. Amino acid sequence: CASSQAGQGAYEQYF.

This clonotype was counted ten times or more. This chain joins TRBV18 and TRBJ2-1; D gene ambiguous. The CDR3 loop spans 14 amino acids. Trimming took off 0 bases at V and 6 bases at J, with 9 bases between the two ends. The germline gives CDR1 KGHSH, CDR2 LQKENI. CDR3 sequence: CASSPPSQPNEQFF. The CDR3 coding sequence is TGTGCCAGCTCACCACCGTCCCAGCCCAATGAGCAGTTCTTC.

The rearrangement joins TRBV19 to TRBJ1-5; D uncertain. Between the trimmed V and J ends, which lost 6 bases and 9 bases, there was a span of 15 bases. CDR1 and CDR2 (germline): LNHDA, SQIVND (reference sequence). The CDR3 contains 13 residues. CDR3 sequence: CASSREFNRPQHF. DNA for the CDR3: TGTGCCAGTAGCCGGGAGTTCAACCGGCCCCAGCATTTT.

As concerns this clonotype: At one of its ends the junction is not consistent with the germline gene, which may arise from a read error. This chain uses TRBV14 with TRBJ2-3; weak D call: TRBD1 (6 bases). The CDR3 totals 13 residues. Germline values: CDR1 SGHDN, CDR2 FVKESK. CDR3 coding DNA: TGTGTCAGCAGCCAGCAGGGGATAGGAGCGCAGTATTTT. Its translation is CVSSQQGIGAQYF.